In this sample, the clone carrying this TCR beta chain turned up a few times. These data come from a study of blood T cells in healthy people across ages. Next came a second PCR, run for roughly 7 to 12 cycles, which used a sample-barcoded 5' primer along with a J-beta primer mix. A template-switch adaptor containing 12 random nucleotides labeled each cDNA molecule. TCRdb processed the 5' RACE reads anew with MiXCR; each CDR3 protein has one entry. The top ten hold more than 20% of the sample, which has around 1,800,000 distinct CDR3 sequences, roughly two fifths seen once. Looked up from germline, CDR1 is SGHTA and CDR2 is FQGTGA. The CDR3 runs 14 residues. V dropped 5 bases and J dropped 3 bases, with 13 bases sitting between them. Healthy individuals of Caucasian origin from Russia, aged roughly 6 to 100, served as donors. Every sample yielded at least 6.5 million isolated PBMCs.

The chain links TRBV7-3 to TRBJ1-2, with D hard to call. Sequenced: blood. The TCR sequence derives from a human donor in good health. The CDR3, as DNA: TGTGCCAGCAGCCCCTCCACCGGGGACTATGGCTACACCTTC. Its protein product is CASSPSTGDYGYTF.